Below, 20 T cell receptor beta chains from the same sample are listed, as sequenced in a study of T cells after yellow fever vaccination. TCRdb passed the 5' RACE reads through MiXCR, listing each CDR3 protein once. The repertoire holds some 400,000 distinct CDR3 sequences, with roughly 20% as singletons. Sequenced material: PBMCs, taken before the yellow fever booster vaccination. These receptors originate from a man in his late teens or twenties who received the YFV17D yellow fever vaccine.

This chain uses TRBV9 with TRBJ1-2; TRBD1 is a possible D gene (6 bases). V dropped 0 bases and J dropped 5 bases, with 17 bases sitting between them. Germline V lookup: CDR1 SGDLS, CDR2 YYNGEE. The CDR3 is 16 residues long. The CDR3 DNA is TGTGCCAGCAGCGTAGGACCAATGGGGCAGGGGTATGGCTACACCTTC. Translating gives CASSVGPMGQGYGYTF.

The gene calls are TRBV12-3 or TRBV12-4 and TRBJ2-3; TRBD2 matches at 8 bases. Unmatched junction bases numbered 8, after V lost 4 bases and J lost 2 bases. The CDR3 contains 16 residues. The CDR3 sequence is CASSSRAGGYTDTQYF. DNA for the CDR3: TGTGCCAGCAGTTCACGGGCGGGGGGATACACAGATACGCAGTATTTT.

This clonotype was seen a few times. The J gene is TRBJ2-1, the V gene TRBV12-3 or TRBV12-4; D uncertain. The ends were cut back, 6 bases at V and 9 bases at J, with 12 bases in the middle. CDR3 length equals 12 residues. The CDR3 is CASRTLGGEQFF. DNA for the CDR3: TGTGCCAGCAGGACCTTGGGTGGTGAGCAGTTCTTC.

This chain connects TRBV9 to TRBJ2-3; D remains unclear. CDR3 length: 16 amino acids. CDR1 is SGDLS and CDR2 is YYNGEE in the germline V gene. V was pared by 4 bases and J by 1 base, with 16 bases between. The CDR3 DNA reads as TGTGCCAGCAGCCAAAACTTACAAGACCGCACAGATACGCAGTATTTT. Protein: CASSQNLQDRTDTQYF.

This sequence joins TRBV12-3 or TRBV12-4 and TRBJ2-3, with 10 bases that match TRBD2. With V trimmed by 7 bases and J by 5 bases, 6 bases remained unmatched. The CDR3 sequence is 14 residues long. In DNA, the CDR3 is TGTGCCAGCACCCCCGAGCGGGGGGGAGATACGCAGTATTTT. Its protein is CASTPERGGDTQYF.

The sample holds a few counts of this clonotype. This CDR3 is CASSSLAMNTEAFF. CDR3 bases: TGCGCCAGCAGCAGCCTTGCGATGAACACTGAAGCTTTCTTT. The chain employs TRBV5-1 and TRBJ1-1; the D is unclear. Germline CDR1 and CDR2: SGHRS and YFSETQ. The CDR3 consists of 14 residues. V shed 4 bases and J shed 0 bases, with 10 bases lying between them.

This clonotype came up a few times. The chain joins TRBV15 to TRBJ1-1; D remains ambiguous. Germline V CDR1 and CDR2: LNHNV, YYDKDF (reference sequence). The V and J ends lost 6 bases and 1 base respectively, with 6 bases between them. The CDR3 sequence is 12 residues long. The CDR3 DNA sequence: TGTGCCACCAGTGCGGAGAACACTGAAGCTTTCTTT. As protein: CATSAENTEAFF.

The rearrangement joins TRBV10-3 to TRBJ1-1, with D maybe TRBD1 (6 bases). Germline CDR1 is ENHRY and CDR2 is SYGVKD. The CDR3 is made up of 13 amino acids. V gave up 6 bases and J gave up 0 bases, with 8 bases separating them. CDR3 bases: TGTGCCATCAGACAGGGACTGAACACTGAAGCTTTCTTT. Its protein product is CAIRQGLNTEAFF.

The genes are TRBV5-4 and TRBJ2-7; D assignment may be TRBD1 or TRBD2 (5 bases each). The CDR3 consists of 14 residues. Trimming removed 5 bases from V and 0 bases from J, with 12 bases in between. The V gene's germline CDR1 is SGHNT and CDR2 YYREEE (reference sequence). CDR3 coding DNA: TGTGCCAGCAGTTGGGGAGACAGCTCCTACGAGCAGTACTTC. Its translation is CASSWGDSSYEQYF.

In this sample, this clonotype turned up many times. This chain connects TRBV12-3 or TRBV12-4 to TRBJ1-2, with D possibly matching TRBD1 (5 bases). The CDR3 is 13 residues long. V was trimmed by 4 bases and J by 6 bases, leaving 12 bases between them. CDR3 protein: CASSWRDSHGYTF. The CDR3 DNA is TGTGCCAGCAGTTGGAGGGACTCGCATGGCTACACCTTC.

This chain joins TRBV7-9 and TRBJ1-3; D is uncertain. Trimming cost V 7 bases and J 0 bases, with 16 bases left between them. CDR1 is SEHNR, CDR2 FQNEAQ, per germline (reference sequence). CDR3 length: 16 amino acids. The CDR3 coding sequence is TGTGCCAGCATCCCGAGCTTGGCCAGCTCTGGAAACACCATATATTTT. Encoded protein: CASIPSLASSGNTIYF. Complete variable domain (other parts from reference TRBV7-9 and TRBJ1-3): DTGVSQNPRHKITKRGQNVTFRCDPISEHNRLYWYRQTLGQGPEFLTYFQNEAQLEKSRLLSDRFSAERPKGSFSTLEIQRTEQGDSAMYLCASIPSLASSGNTIYFGEGSWLTVV.

This clonotype was recorded only once. V and J are TRBV7-9 and TRBJ2-5; the D gene is possibly TRBD1 (5 bases). The V and J ends lost 5 bases and 5 bases respectively, with 18 bases between them. The CDR3 consists of 15 residues. In germline, CDR1 is SEHNR, CDR2 FQNEAQ (reference sequence). The CDR3 loop is CASSPPRRARETQYF. As DNA, the CDR3 is TGTGCCAGCAGCCCCCCGCGCAGGGCCAGGGAGACCCAGTACTTC.

The chain joins TRBV4-2 to TRBJ2-7; D unclear. The CDR3 loop spans 14 amino acids. V lost 3 bases and J lost 3, with 12 bases in between. Germline V lookup: CDR1 LGHNA, CDR2 YNFKEQ. This CDR3 is CASSHLSWSYEQYF. DNA for the CDR3: TGTGCCAGCAGCCACTTGTCCTGGAGCTACGAGCAGTACTTC.

The rearrangement uses TRBV6-6 and TRBJ2-3; perhaps TRBD2 as D (7 bases). Germline V lookup: CDR1 MNHNY, CDR2 SVGAGI (reference sequence). This CDR3 region has 15 residues. The V and J ends lost 4 bases and 2 bases respectively, with 13 bases between them. The DNA of the CDR3 is TGTGCCAGCAGTTGGGGGGGGCCCGACACAGATACGCAGTATTTT. This sequence encodes CASSWGGPDTDTQYF.

This clonotype was found many times. The gene calls are TRBV12-3 or TRBV12-4 and TRBJ1-5; 9 nucleotides agree with TRBD1. V trimming: 3 bases; J trimming: 6 bases; junction bases outside the gene matches: 6. This CDR3 has 15 residues. The CDR3 region has the DNA TGTGCCAGCAGTTTCAGACAGGGGGACGGTCAGCCCCAGCATTTT. Translation gives CASSFRQGDGQPQHF.

Remarks on this clonotype: The conserved phenylalanine or tryptophan normally closing the CDR3 is absent here, so this likely arose from a read error. The chain employs TRBV6-5 and TRBJ2-1, with D possibly being TRBD1 (5 bases). V shed 0 bases and J shed 10 bases, with 16 bases lying between them. Germline V gene lookup returns CDR1 MNHEY and CDR2 SVGAGI. This CDR3 spans 15 amino acids. CDR3 region: CASSYSGVGPGEQFL. CDR3 in DNA: TGTGCCAGCAGTTACTCAGGGGTGGGTCCCGGGGAGCAGTTCTTG.

This chain joins TRBV7-4 and TRBJ1-5; TRBD1 matches at 8 bases. This CDR3 spans 13 amino acids. CDR1 and CDR2 from the germline V gene are SGHVT and SQSDAQ. J lost 2 bases, V lost 10 bases, and 4 bases had no gene match. The DNA for the CDR3 is TGTGCCAACAGGACAGGGCGCAATCAGCCCCAGCATTTT. Its translation: CANRTGRNQPQHF. Using reference TRBV7-4 and TRBJ1-5 for the parts outside the CDR3, the full variable domain is GAGVSQSPRYKVAKRGRDVALRCDSISGHVTLYWYRQTLGQGSEVLTYSQSDAQRDKSGRPSGRFSAERPERSVSTLKIQRTEQGDSAVYLCANRTGRNQPQHFGDGTRLSIL.

The chain recombines TRBV2 with TRBJ2-3, with a weak D call TRBD2 (6 bases). The CDR3 is made up of 15 amino acids. The ends were cut back, 7 bases at V and 2 bases at J, with 16 bases in the middle. From germline, CDR1 is SNHLY and CDR2 FYNNEI. CDR3 DNA sequence: TGTGCCAGCACTCGGGGACTGCGGTCCACAGATACGCAGTATTTT. Encoded protein: CASTRGLRSTDTQYF.

This clonotype was recorded once. The chain recombines TRBV6-1 with TRBJ2-3; either TRBD1 or TRBD2 may fit D (6 bases each). Germline lookup yields CDR1 MNHNS and CDR2 SASEGT. V was cut by 6 bases and J by 7 bases, with 20 bases left in between. The CDR3 runs 15 residues. The CDR3 nucleotides are TGTGCCAGCAGGGGGGGAAGGACAGTGGATTATACGCAGTATTTT. This sequence encodes CASRGGRTVDYTQYF.

This clonotype was seen a few times. The chain joins TRBV20-1 to TRBJ2-7; D possibly matches TRBD1 or TRBD2 (5 bases each). The CDR3 has 14 amino acids. V was clipped by 2 bases and J by 6 bases, with 17 bases between them. Germline V gives CDR1 DFQATT, CDR2 SNEGSKA (reference sequence). The CDR3, as DNA: TGCAGTGCTAGACTCCGGGACGAGAAGGGCGAGCAGTACTTC. It yields the protein CSARLRDEKGEQYF.